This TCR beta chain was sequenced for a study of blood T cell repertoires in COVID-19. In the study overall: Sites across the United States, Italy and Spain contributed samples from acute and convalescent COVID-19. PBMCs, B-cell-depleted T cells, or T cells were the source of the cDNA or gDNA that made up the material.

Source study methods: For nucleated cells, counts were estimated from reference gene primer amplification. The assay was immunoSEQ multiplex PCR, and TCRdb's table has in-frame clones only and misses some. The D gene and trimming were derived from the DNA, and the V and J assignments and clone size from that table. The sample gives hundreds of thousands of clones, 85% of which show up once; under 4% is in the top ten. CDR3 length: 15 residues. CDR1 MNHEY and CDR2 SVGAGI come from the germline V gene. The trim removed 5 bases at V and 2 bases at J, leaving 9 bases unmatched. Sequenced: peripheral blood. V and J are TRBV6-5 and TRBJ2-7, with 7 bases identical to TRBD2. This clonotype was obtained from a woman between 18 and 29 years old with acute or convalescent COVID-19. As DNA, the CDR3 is TGTGCCAGCAGTACCCCCGCCAGCGGGGCCTACGAGCAGTACTTC. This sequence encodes CASSTPASGAYEQYF.